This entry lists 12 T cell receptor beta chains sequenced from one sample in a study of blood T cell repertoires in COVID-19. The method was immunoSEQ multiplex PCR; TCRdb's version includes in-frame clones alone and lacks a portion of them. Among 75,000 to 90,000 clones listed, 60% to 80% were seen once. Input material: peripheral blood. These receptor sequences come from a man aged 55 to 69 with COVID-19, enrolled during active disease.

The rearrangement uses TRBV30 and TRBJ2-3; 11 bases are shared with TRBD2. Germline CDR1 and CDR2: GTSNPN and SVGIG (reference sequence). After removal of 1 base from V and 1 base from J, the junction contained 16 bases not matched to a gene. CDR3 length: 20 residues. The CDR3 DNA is TGTGCCTGGAGTGGGGGCCTTCGTAGCGGGAGGGCTAAACGCACAGATACGCAGTATTTT. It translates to CAWSGGLRSGRAKRTDTQYF.

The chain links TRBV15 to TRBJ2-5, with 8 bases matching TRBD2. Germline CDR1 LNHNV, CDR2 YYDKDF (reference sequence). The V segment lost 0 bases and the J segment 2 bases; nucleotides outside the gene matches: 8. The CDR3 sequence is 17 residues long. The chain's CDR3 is CATSRDAVAGPQETQYF. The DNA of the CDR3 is TGTGCCACCAGCAGAGATGCGGTAGCGGGACCGCAAGAGACCCAGTACTTC.

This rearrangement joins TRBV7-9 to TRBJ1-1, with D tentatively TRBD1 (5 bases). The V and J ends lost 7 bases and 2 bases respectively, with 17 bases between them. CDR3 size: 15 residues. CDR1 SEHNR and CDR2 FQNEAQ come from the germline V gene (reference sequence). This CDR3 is CASTPTMGQNTEAFF. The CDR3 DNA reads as TGTGCCAGCACCCCCACTATGGGGCAAAACACTGAAGCTTTCTTT.

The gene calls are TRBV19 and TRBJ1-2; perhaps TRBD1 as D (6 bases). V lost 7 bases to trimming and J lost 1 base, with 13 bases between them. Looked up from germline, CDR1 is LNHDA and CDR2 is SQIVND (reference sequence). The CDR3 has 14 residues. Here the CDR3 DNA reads TGTGCCAGTACCCCGGACAGTTTTAACTATGGCTACACCTTC. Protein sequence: CASTPDSFNYGYTF. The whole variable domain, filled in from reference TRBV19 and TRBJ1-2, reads DGGITQSPKYLFRKEGQNVTLSCEQNLNHDAMYWYRQDPGQGLRLIYYSQIVNDFQKGDIAEGYSVSREKKESFPLTVTSAQKNPTAFYLCASTPDSFNYGYTFGSGTRLTVV.

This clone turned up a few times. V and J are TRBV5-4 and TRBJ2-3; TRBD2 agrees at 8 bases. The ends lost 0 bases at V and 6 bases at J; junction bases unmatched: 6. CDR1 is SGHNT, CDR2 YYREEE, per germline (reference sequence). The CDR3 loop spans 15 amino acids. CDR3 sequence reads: CASSLGRGAGDTQYF. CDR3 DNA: TGTGCCAGCAGCTTGGGGCGGGGGGCCGGGGATACGCAGTATTTT.

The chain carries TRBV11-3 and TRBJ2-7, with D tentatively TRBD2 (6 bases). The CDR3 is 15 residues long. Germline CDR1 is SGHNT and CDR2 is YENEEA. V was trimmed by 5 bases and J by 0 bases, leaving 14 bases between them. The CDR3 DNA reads TGTGCCAGCAGCCCGCGGGCGGGGAACTCCTACGAGCAGTACTTC. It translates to CASSPRAGNSYEQYF.

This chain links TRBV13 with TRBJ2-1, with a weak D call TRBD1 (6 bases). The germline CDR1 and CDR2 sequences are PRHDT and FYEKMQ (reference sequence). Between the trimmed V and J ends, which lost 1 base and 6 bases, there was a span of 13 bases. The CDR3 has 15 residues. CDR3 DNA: TGTGCCAGCAGCTTAGACAGGGTGGTAGGCAATGAGCAGTTCTTC. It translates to CASSLDRVVGNEQFF.

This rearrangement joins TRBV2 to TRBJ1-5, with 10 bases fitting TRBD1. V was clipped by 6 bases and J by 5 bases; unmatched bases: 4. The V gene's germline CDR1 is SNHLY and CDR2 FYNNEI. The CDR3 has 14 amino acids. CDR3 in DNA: TGTGCCAGCAGCATGACAGGGGGCGATCAGCCCCAGCATTTT. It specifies CASSMTGGDQPQHF.

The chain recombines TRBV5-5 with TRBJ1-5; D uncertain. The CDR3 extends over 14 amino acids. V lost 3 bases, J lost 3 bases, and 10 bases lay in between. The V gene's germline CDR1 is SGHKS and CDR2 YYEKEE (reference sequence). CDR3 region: CASSYFDNNQPQHF. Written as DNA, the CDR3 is TGTGCCAGCAGCTACTTCGACAACAATCAGCCCCAGCATTTT.

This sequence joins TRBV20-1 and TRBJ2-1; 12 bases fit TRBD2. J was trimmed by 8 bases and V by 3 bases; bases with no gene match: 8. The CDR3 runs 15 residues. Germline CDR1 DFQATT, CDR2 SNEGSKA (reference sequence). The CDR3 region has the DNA TGCAGTGCTAGTTCGACTAGCGGGAGCGGCGATGAGCAGTTCTTC. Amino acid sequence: CSASSTSGSGDEQFF.

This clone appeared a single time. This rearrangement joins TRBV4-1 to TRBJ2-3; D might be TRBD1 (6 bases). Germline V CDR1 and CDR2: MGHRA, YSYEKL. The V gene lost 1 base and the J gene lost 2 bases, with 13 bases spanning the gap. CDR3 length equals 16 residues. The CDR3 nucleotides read TGCGCCAGCAGCCAAGCCCCGACAGGAGTCACAGATACGCAGTATTTT. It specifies CASSQAPTGVTDTQYF.

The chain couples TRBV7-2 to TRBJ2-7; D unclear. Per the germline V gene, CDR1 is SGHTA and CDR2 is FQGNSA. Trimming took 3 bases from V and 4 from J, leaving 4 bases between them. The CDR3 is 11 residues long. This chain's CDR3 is CASSFYYEQYF. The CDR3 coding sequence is TGTGCCAGCAGCTTCTATTACGAGCAGTACTTC.